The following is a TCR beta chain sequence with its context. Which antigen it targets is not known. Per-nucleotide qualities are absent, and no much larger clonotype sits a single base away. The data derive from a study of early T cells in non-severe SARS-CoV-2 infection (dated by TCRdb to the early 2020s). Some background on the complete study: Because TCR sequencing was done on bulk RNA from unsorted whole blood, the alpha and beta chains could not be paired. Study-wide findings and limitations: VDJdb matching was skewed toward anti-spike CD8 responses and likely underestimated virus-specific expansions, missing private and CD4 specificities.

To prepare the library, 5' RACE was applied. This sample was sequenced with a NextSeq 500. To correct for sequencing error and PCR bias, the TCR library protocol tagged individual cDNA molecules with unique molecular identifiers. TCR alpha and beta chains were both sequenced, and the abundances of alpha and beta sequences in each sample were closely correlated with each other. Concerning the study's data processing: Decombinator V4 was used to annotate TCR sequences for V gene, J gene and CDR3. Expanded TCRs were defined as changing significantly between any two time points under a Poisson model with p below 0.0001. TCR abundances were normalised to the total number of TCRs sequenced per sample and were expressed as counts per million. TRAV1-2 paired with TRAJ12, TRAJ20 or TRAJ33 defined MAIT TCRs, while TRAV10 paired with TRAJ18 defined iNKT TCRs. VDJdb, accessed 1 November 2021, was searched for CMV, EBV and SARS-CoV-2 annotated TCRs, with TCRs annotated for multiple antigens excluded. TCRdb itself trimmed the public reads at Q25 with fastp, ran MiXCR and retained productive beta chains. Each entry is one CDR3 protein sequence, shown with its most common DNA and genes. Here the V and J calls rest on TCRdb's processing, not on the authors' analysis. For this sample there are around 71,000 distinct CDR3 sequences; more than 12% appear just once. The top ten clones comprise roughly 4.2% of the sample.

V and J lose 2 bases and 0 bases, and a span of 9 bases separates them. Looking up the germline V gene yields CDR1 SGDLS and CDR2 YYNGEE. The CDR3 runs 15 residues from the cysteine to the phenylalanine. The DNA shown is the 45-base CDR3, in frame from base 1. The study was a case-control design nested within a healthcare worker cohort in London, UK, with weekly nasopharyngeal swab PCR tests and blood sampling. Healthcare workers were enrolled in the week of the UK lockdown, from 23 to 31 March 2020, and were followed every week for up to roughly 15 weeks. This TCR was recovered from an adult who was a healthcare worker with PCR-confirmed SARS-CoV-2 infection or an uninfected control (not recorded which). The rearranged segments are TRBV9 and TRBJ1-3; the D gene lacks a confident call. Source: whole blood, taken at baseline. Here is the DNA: TGTGCCAGCAGCGTCGACGGATCCTCTGGAAACACCATATATTTT. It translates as CASSVDGSSGNTIYF.